A single sample gave rise to the 13 T cell receptor beta chains below, sequenced in a study of cytomegalovirus exposure and HLA in healthy donors. Vbeta (60) and Jbeta (13) primers were used in the PCR. Some clones are missing from TCRdb's copy, which holds only in-frame ones; the method was immunoSEQ multiplex PCR. The sample shows 250,000 or so clones, about 83% of them seen only once. The sample comprised PBMCs. The origin of the receptors is a human donor in good health.

The chain has TRBV2 and TRBJ1-4, with D maybe TRBD1 (6 bases). V lost 7 bases and J lost 6, with 21 bases in between. The CDR3 has 16 amino acids. Germline CDR1 SNHLY, CDR2 FYNNEI. For the CDR3, the DNA is TGTGCCAGCATTCCCACCTCGGGGGGCGGAGATGAAAAACTGTTTTTT. It translates to CASIPTSGGGDEKLFF. Full variable domain (outside the CDR3, taken from reference TRBV2 and TRBJ1-4): EPEVTQTPSHQVTQMGQEVILRCVPISNHLYFYWYRQILGQKVEFLVSFYNNEISEKSEIFDDQFSVERPDGSNFTLKIRSTKLEDSAMYFCASIPTSGGGDEKLFFGSGTQLSVL.

V and J are TRBV7-9 and TRBJ2-7; D gene uncertain. V was cut by 5 bases and J by 3 bases, with 14 bases left in between. Germline CDR1 reads SEHNR; CDR2 reads FQNEAQ (reference sequence). The CDR3 is 14 amino acids. CDR3 region: CASSPSAGVYEQYF. The CDR3 bases are TGTGCCAGCAGCCCCTCCGCCGGTGTCTACGAGCAGTACTTC. The full variable domain, with the rest looked up from reference TRBV7-9 and TRBJ2-7, is DTGVSQNPRHKITKRGQNVTFRCDPISEHNRLYWYRQTLGQGPEFLTYFQNEAQLEKSRLLSDRFSAERPKGSFSTLEIQRTEQGDSAMYLCASSPSAGVYEQYFGPGTRLTVT.

The chain uses TRBV19 and TRBJ2-6; tentatively, D is TRBD1 (6 bases). Per germline, CDR1 LNHDA and CDR2 SQIVND (reference sequence). V gave up 9 bases and J gave up 2 bases, with 14 bases separating them. CDR3 length equals 15 residues. CDR3 in amino acids: CASRQAWAGANVLTF. The CDR3 DNA follows: TGTGCCAGCCGACAGGCCTGGGCTGGGGCCAACGTCCTGACTTTC. Together with reference TRBV19 and TRBJ2-6, the CDR3 gives the full variable domain: DGGITQSPKYLFRKEGQNVTLSCEQNLNHDAMYWYRQDPGQGLRLIYYSQIVNDFQKGDIAEGYSVSREKKESFPLTVTSAQKNPTAFYLCASRQAWAGANVLTFGAGSRLTVL.

This chain connects TRBV2 to TRBJ1-2, with 10 bases fitting TRBD1. Trimming at V came to 7 bases and at J to 7 bases, leaving 6 bases not matched to a gene. The germline V gene has CDR1 SNHLY and CDR2 FYNNEI. The CDR3 sequence is 13 residues long. CDR3 sequence: CASNLDRGGGYTF. CDR3 coding DNA: TGTGCCAGCAATTTGGACAGGGGGGGTGGCTACACCTTC.

This rearrangement joins TRBV7-9 to TRBJ2-7; 7 bases fit TRBD2. CDR3 length: 16 residues. V gave up 5 bases and J gave up 5 bases; unmatched junction bases: 15. Per germline, CDR1 SEHNR and CDR2 FQNEAQ (reference sequence). The CDR3 coding sequence is TGTGCCAGCAGCCCCCCGTCCTACGGGAGGTCAGACGAGCAGTACTTC. This encodes CASSPPSYGRSDEQYF.

The chain joins TRBV19 to TRBJ1-2; D may be TRBD1 (6 bases). The CDR3 is 13 residues long. Trimming pared 1 base from V and 3 bases from J, leaving 6 bases between. CDR1 and CDR2 from the germline V gene are LNHDA and SQIVND (reference sequence). CDR3 sequence (DNA): TGTGCCAGTAGTATAGGGACAGACTATGGCTACACCTTC. This encodes CASSIGTDYGYTF.

The chain uses TRBV6-1 and TRBJ1-3, with D possibly being TRBD1 (5 bases). The CDR3 extends over 15 amino acids. Germline CDR1 MNHNS, CDR2 SASEGT. The V gene lost 2 bases and the J gene lost 3 bases, with 11 bases spanning the gap. The CDR3 sequence is CASSELGLGGNTIYF. The CDR3 DNA is TGTGCCAGCAGTGAATTGGGACTTGGTGGAAACACCATATATTTT.

The chain recombines TRBV7-9 with TRBJ2-1; 8 nucleotides agree with TRBD1. V lost 5 bases to trimming and J lost 5 bases; unmatched junction nucleotides: 8. The CDR3 is 15 amino acids. Germline-derived CDR1 and CDR2 are SEHNR and FQNEAQ (reference sequence). The CDR3 bases are TGTGCCAGCAGCCCGCCGGGACAGGCGAACAATGAGCAGTTCTTC. The encoded protein is CASSPPGQANNEQFF.

This chain links TRBV7-8 with TRBJ1-2, with D perhaps matching TRBD1 (6 bases). V was shortened by 3 bases and J by 0 bases, with 14 bases between the two germline ends. Germline V gives CDR1 SGHVS, CDR2 FQNEAQ. CDR3 length: 16 amino acids. CDR3 protein: CASSLTGRIANYGYTF. CDR3 nucleotides: TGTGCCAGCAGCTTGACAGGACGTATAGCTAACTATGGCTACACCTTC. Filled out from reference TRBV7-8 and TRBJ1-2, the complete variable domain reads GAGVSQSPRYKVAKRGQDVALRCDPISGHVSLFWYQQALGQGPEFLTYFQNEAQLDKSGLPSDRFFAERPEGSVSTLKIQRTQQEDSAVYLCASSLTGRIANYGYTFGSGTRLTVV.

The chain combines TRBV6-5 with TRBJ2-7; TRBD1 aligns across 8 bases. CDR1 and CDR2 (germline): MNHEY, SVGAGI. The V and J ends lost 2 bases and 5 bases, in that order; junction bases with no gene match: 2. CDR3 length equals 13 residues. The CDR3 here is CASSYGQGHEQYF. The CDR3 DNA is TGTGCCAGCAGTTACGGACAGGGCCACGAGCAGTACTTC.

This chain uses TRBV11-2 with TRBJ2-7, with 9 bases that match TRBD2. Germline V gene lookup returns CDR1 SGHAT and CDR2 FQNNGV. J was trimmed by 2 bases and V by 5 bases; bases with no gene match: 7. The CDR3 loop spans 15 amino acids. The CDR3 sequence: CASSARLAAPYEQYF. For the CDR3, the DNA is TGTGCCAGCAGCGCACGACTAGCGGCCCCCTACGAGCAGTACTTC.

J is TRBJ1-1 and V is TRBV30; perhaps TRBD1 as D (5 bases). Germline V CDR1 and CDR2: GTSNPN, SVGIG (reference sequence). Trimming shortened V by 4 bases and J by 1 base, and 10 bases separated the two germline ends. The CDR3 is 13 amino acids. The CDR3 reads CAWIKGPNTEAFF. The CDR3 DNA sequence: TGTGCCTGGATCAAGGGGCCGAACACTGAAGCTTTCTTT.

Only a few counts were recorded for this clone. The junction does not match germline at one end; this may be a read error. The chain carries TRBV5-8 and TRBJ1-1; weak D call: TRBD1 (5 bases). The CDR3 sequence is 14 residues long. Looked up from germline, CDR1 is SGHTS and CDR2 is YDEGEE. The CDR3 protein is CASNLGQKNTEAFF. The CDR3 nucleotides are TGTGCCAGCAACTTGGGGCAAAAGAACACTGAAGCTTTCTTT. The entire variable domain, with the rest obtained from reference TRBV5-8 and TRBJ1-1, is as follows: EAGVTQSPTHLIKTRGQQATLRCSPISGHTSVYWYQQALGLGLQFLLWYDEGEERNRGNFPPRFSGRQFPNYSSELNVNALELEDSALYLCASNLGQKNTEAFFGQGTRLTVV.